The entry below describes one T cell receptor beta chain. Its antigen is unidentified. The data originate from a study of radiotherapy plus CTLA-4 blockade in lung cancer. Study details: Objective responses emerged in about 20% of patients, and about 30% attained disease control. Study-wide findings and caveats: Clones of tumor-derived TCRs expanded in blood after radiotherapy plus ipilimumab.

TCRdb's copy holds only in-frame clones and misses some; the assay was immunoSEQ multiplex PCR. Seen here are roughly 53,000 clones, just under 85% observed once, and the top ten hold around 4.8%. Those with chemo-refractory metastatic non-small-cell lung cancer were treated with focal radiation combined with CTLA-4 blockade using ipilimumab. V lost 0 bases to trimming and J lost 6 bases, with 10 bases between them. This CDR3 is built from 13 residues. Looked up from germline, CDR1 is GTSNPN and CDR2 is SVGIG (reference sequence). Sequencing was performed on peripheral blood, taken from a patient treated with radiotherapy plus ipilimumab. This receptor was obtained from a human donor with non-small cell lung cancer whose response to radiotherapy plus ipilimumab could not be evaluated. The chain carries TRBV30 and TRBJ2-3; D is possibly TRBD2 (6 bases). CDR3 coding DNA: TGTGCCTGGAGTGTCCGACTAGTTGATACGCAGTATTTT. Translating it yields CAWSVRLVDTQYF.